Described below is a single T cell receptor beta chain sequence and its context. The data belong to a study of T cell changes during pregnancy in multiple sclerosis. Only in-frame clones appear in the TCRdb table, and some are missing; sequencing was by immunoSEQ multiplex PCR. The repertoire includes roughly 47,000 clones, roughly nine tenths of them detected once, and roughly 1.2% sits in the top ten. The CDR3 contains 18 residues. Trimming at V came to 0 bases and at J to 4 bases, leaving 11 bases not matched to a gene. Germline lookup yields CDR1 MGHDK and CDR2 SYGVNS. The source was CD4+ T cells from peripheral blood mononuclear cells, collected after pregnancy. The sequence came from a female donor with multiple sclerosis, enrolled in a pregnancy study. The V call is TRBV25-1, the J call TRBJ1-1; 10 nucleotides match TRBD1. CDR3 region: CASSEYGGGTGVLTEAFF. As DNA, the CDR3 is TGTGCCAGCAGTGAATATGGGGGGGGGACAGGGGTACTCACTGAAGCTTTCTTT.